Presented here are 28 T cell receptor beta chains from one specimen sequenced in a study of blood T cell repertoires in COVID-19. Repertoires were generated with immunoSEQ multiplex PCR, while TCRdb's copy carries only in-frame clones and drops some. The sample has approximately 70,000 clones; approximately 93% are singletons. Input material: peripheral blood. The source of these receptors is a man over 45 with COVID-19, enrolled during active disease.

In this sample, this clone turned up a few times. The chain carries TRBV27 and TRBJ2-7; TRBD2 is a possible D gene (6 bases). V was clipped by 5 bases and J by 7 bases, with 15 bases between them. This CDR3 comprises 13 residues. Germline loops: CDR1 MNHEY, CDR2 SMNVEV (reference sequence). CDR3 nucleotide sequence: TGTGCCAGCAGTCATCGGGGTGCGGGAGAGCAGTACTTC. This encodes CASSHRGAGEQYF.

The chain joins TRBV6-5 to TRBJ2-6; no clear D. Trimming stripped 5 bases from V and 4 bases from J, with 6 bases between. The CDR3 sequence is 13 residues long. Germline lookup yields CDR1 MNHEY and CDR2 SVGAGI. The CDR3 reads CASSNLGANVLTF. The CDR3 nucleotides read TGTGCCAGCAGTAATCTCGGGGCCAACGTCCTGACTTTC.

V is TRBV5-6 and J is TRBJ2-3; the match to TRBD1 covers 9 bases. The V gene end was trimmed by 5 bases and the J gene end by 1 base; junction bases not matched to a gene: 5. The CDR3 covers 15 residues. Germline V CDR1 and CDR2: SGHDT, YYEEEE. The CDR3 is CASSLRTGGTDTQYF. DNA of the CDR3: TGTGCCAGCAGTCTGCGGACAGGGGGCACAGATACGCAGTATTTT.

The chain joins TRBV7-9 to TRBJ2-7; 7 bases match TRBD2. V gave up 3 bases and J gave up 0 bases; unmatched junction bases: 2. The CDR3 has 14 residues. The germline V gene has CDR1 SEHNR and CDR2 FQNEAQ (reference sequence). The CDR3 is CASSFSGYSYEQYF. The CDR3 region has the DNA TGTGCCAGCAGCTTTAGCGGGTACTCCTACGAGCAGTACTTC.

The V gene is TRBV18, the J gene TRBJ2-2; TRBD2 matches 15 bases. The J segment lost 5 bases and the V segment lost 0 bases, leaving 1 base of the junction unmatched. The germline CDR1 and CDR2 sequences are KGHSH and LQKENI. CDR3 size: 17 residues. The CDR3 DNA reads TGTGCCAGCTCACCACCGGGACTAGCGGGAGGAACCGGGGAGCTGTTTTTT. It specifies CASSPPGLAGGTGELFF.

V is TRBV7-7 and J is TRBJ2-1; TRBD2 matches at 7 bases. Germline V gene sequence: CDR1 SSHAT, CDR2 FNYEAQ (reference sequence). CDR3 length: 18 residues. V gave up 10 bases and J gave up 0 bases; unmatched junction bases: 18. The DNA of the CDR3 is TGTGCCACATCCGGGGCCCTAGCGGACCCCAGCTCCTACAATGAGCAGTTCTTC. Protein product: CATSGALADPSSYNEQFF.

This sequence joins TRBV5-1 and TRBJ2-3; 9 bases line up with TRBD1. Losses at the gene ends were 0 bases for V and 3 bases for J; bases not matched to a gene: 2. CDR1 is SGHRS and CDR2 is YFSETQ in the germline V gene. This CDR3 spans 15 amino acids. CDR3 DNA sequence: TGCGCCAGCAGCTTGGCCGGACAGGGGACAGATACGCAGTATTTT. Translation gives CASSLAGQGTDTQYF. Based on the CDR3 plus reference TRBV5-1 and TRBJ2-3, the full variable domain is KAGVTQTPRYLIKTRGQQVTLSCSPISGHRSVSWYQQTPGQGLQFLFEYFSETQRNKGNFPGRFSGRQFSNSRSEMNVSTLELGDSALYLCASSLAGQGTDTQYFGPGTRLTVL.

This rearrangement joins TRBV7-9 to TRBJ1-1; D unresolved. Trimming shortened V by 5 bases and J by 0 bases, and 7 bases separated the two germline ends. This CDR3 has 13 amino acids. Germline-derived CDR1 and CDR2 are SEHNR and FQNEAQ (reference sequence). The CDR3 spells CASSRDLNTEAFF. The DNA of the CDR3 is TGTGCCAGCAGCCGCGATTTGAACACTGAAGCTTTCTTT. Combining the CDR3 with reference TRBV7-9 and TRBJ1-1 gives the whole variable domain DTGVSQNPRHKITKRGQNVTFRCDPISEHNRLYWYRQTLGQGPEFLTYFQNEAQLEKSRLLSDRFSAERPKGSFSTLEIQRTEQGDSAMYLCASSRDLNTEAFFGQGTRLTVV.

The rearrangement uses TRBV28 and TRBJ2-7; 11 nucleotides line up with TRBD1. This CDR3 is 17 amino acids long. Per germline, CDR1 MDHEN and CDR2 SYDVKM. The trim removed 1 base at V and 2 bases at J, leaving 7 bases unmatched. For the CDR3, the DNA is TGTGCCAGCAGTTTATCCCCCCAGGGACAGGGGGCCTACGAGCAGTACTTC. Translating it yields CASSLSPQGQGAYEQYF. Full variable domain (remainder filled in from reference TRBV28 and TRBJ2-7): DVKVTQSSRYLVKRTGEKVFLECVQDMDHENMFWYRQDPGLGLRLIYFSYDVKMKEKGDIPEGYSVSREKKERFSLILESASTNQTSMYLCASSLSPQGQGAYEQYFGPGTRLTVT.

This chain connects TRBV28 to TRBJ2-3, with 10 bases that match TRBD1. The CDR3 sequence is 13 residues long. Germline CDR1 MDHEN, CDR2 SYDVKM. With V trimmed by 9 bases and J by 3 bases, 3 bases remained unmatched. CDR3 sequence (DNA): TGTGCCAGTAGGACAGGGGGTACAGATACGCAGTATTTT. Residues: CASRTGGTDTQYF.

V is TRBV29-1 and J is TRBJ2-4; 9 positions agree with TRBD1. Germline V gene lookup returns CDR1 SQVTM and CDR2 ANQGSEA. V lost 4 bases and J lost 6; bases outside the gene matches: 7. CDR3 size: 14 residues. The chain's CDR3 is CSVGTGGAGNIQYF. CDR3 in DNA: TGCAGCGTTGGTACAGGGGGCGCGGGAAACATTCAGTACTTC.

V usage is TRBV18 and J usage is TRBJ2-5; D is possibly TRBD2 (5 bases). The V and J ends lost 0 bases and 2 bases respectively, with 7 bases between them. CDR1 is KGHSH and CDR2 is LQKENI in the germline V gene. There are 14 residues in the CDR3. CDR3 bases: TGTGCCAGCTCACCACCCGGGGTACAAGAGACCCAGTACTTC. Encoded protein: CASSPPGVQETQYF.

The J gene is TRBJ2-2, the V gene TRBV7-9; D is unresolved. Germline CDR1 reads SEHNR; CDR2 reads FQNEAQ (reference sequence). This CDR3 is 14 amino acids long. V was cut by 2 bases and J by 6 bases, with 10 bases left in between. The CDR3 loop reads CASSLSGISGELFF. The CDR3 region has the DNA TGTGCCAGCAGCTTAAGTGGCATCTCCGGGGAGCTGTTTTTT.

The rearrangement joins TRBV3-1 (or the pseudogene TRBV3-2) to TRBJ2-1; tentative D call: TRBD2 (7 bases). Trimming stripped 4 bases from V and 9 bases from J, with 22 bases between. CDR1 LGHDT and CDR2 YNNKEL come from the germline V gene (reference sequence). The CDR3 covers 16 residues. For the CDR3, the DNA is TGTGCCAGCAGCCTTCTTCAGGGGAGGGAAACGCGTGAGCAGTTCTTC. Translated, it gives CASSLLQGRETREQFF.

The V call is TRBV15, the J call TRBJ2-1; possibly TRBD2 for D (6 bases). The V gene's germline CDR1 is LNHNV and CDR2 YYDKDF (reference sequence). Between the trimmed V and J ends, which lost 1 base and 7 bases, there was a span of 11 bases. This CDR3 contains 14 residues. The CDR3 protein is CATSRAGSGNEQFF. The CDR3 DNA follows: TGTGCCACCAGCAGAGCCGGCAGCGGGAATGAGCAGTTCTTC. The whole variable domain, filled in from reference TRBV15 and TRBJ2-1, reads DAMVIQNPRYQVTQFGKPVTLSCSQTLNHNVMYWYQQKSSQAPKLLFHYYDKDFNNEADTPDNFQSRRPNTSFCFLDIRSPGLGDTAMYLCATSRAGSGNEQFFGPGTRLTVL.

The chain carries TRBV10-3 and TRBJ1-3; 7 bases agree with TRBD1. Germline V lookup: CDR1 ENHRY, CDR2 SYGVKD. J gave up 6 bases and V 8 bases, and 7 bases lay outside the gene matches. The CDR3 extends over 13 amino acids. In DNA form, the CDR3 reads TGTGCCATCCTCCAGACAGGGCAAAACACCATATATTTT. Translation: CAILQTGQNTIYF.

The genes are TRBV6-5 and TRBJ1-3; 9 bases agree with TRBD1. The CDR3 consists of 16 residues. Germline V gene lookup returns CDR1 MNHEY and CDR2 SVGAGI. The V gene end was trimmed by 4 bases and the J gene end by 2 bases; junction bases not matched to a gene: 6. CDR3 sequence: CASSSGTGSTGNTIYF. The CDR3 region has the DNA TGTGCCAGCAGTTCAGGGACAGGGTCGACTGGAAACACCATATATTTT.

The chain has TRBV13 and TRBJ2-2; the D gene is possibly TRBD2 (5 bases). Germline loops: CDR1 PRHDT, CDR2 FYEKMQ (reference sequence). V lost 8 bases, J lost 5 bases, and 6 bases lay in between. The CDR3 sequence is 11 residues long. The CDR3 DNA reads TGTGCCAGCGGGAGAACCGGGGAGCTGTTTTTT. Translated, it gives CASGRTGELFF.

The DNA for the CDR3 is TGTGCCAGCAGCCCTAGATCTATAGGCGGTTACGAGCAGTACTTC. Amino acids: CASSPRSIGGYEQYF. The chain has TRBV5-6 and TRBJ2-7; no definite D call. The V gene's germline CDR1 is SGHDT and CDR2 YYEEEE. This CDR3 is 15 amino acids long. V dropped 4 bases and J dropped 4 bases, with 18 bases sitting between them.

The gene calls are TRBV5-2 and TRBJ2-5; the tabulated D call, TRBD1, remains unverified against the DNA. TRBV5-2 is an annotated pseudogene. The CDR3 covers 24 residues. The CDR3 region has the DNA TGTGCCAGCAACTCTCCCCGTGTCCCAACCAACTTCCCCTATACAGAACTGTACCAAGAGACCCAGTACTTC. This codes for CASNSPRVPTNFPYTELYQETQYF.

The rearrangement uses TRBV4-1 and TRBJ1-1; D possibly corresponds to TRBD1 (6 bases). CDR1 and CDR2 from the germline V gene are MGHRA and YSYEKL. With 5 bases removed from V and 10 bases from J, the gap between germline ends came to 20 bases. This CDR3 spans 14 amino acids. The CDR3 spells CASSFPGEGRSAFF. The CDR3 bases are TGCGCCAGCAGCTTCCCAGGGGAGGGGCGGTCAGCTTTCTTT.

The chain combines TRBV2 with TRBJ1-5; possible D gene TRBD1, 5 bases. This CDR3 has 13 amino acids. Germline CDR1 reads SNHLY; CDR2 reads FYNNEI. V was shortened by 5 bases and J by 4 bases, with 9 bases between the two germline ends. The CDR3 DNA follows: TGTGCCAGCAGTAGGGGTACGAATCAGCCCCAGCATTTT. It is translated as CASSRGTNQPQHF.

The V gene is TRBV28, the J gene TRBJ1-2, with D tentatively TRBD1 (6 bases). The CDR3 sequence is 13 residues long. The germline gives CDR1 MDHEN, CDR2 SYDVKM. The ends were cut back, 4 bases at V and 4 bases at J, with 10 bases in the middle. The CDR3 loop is CASSSRQAYGYTF. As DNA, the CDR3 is TGTGCCAGCAGTTCCAGACAGGCCTATGGCTACACCTTC.

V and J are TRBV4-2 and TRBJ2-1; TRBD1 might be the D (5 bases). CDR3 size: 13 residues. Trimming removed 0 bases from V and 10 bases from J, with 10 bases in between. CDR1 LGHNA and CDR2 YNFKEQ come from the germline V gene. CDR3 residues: CASSQDLSGEQFF. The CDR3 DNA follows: TGTGCCAGCAGCCAAGATCTGTCAGGGGAGCAGTTCTTC.

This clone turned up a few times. CDR3 protein: CASSPGLTNTGELFF. In DNA form, the CDR3 reads TGTGCCAGCAGCCCGGGACTAACGAACACCGGGGAGCTGTTTTTT. The rearrangement uses TRBV3-1 (or the pseudogene TRBV3-2) and TRBJ2-2; 7 bases are a match to TRBD2. The trim removed 4 bases at V and 0 bases at J, leaving 2 bases unmatched. CDR3 length: 15 amino acids. Germline CDR1 is LGHDT and CDR2 is YNNKEL (reference sequence).

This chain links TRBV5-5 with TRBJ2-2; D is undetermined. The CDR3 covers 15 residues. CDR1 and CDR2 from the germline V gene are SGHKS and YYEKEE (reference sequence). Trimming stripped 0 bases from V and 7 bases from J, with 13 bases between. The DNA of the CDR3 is TGTGCCAGCAGCTTGGCCACCCTCCCGGGCGGGGAGCTGTTTTTT. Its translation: CASSLATLPGGELFF.

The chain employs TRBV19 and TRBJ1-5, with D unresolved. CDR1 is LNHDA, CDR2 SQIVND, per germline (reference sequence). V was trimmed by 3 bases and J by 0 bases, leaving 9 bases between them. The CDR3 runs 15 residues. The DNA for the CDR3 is TGTGCCAGTAGTATTCGAGTGAATAGCAATCAGCCCCAGCATTTT. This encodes CASSIRVNSNQPQHF. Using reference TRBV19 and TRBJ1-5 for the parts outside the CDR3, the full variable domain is DGGITQSPKYLFRKEGQNVTLSCEQNLNHDAMYWYRQDPGQGLRLIYYSQIVNDFQKGDIAEGYSVSREKKESFPLTVTSAQKNPTAFYLCASSIRVNSNQPQHFGDGTRLSIL.

DNA of the CDR3: TGTGCCAGCTCACCCCGGGGGGACGGGGAGCAGTTCTTC. Translation gives CASSPRGDGEQFF. The rearrangement links TRBV18 to TRBJ2-1; the match to TRBD2 covers 7 bases. The germline V gene has CDR1 KGHSH and CDR2 LQKENI. The CDR3 extends over 13 amino acids. J gave up 10 bases and V 3 bases, and 6 bases lay outside the gene matches.